This entry lists 4 T cell receptor beta chains sequenced from one sample in a study of molecular identifiers for immune sequencing clone quantification. MiXCR, run by TCRdb on the PCR reads, gives a single entry per CDR3 protein. Of roughly 320,000 distinct CDR3 sequences listed, roughly 24% were seen once; the top ten hold about 0.74%. Sequencing used naive CD8+ T cells from blood, with Jurkat cell RNA spiked in. The subset denotes: FACS-sorted CD8+CD4-CCR7+CD45RA+ naive T cells. These receptors originate from a human donor in good health. Some libraries in this study had Jurkat cell RNA spiked in.

This clonotype has at least ten counts. The gene calls are TRBV19 and TRBJ2-1; D is perhaps TRBD1 (5 bases). This CDR3 region has 15 residues. CDR1 and CDR2 from the germline V gene are LNHDA and SQIVND (reference sequence). V lost 4 bases and J lost 8, with 18 bases in between. The CDR3 here is CASSKGHDSIDEQFF. As DNA, the CDR3 is TGTGCCAGTAGTAAAGGTCACGACAGCATCGATGAGCAGTTCTTC. Drawing the rest from reference TRBV19 and TRBJ2-1, the complete variable domain is DGGITQSPKYLFRKEGQNVTLSCEQNLNHDAMYWYRQDPGQGLRLIYYSQIVNDFQKGDIAEGYSVSREKKESFPLTVTSAQKNPTAFYLCASSKGHDSIDEQFFGPGTRLTVL.

As DNA, the CDR3 is TGTGCCAGCAGCACCCGGACAGGGGTAAACACTGAAGCTTTCTTT. This encodes CASSTRTGVNTEAFF. The gene calls are TRBV5-5 and TRBJ1-1; 9 bases map to TRBD1. The CDR3 runs 15 residues. The J segment lost 2 bases and the V segment lost 4 bases, leaving 6 bases of the junction unmatched. Germline CDR1 SGHKS, CDR2 YYEKEE (reference sequence). Full variable domain (outside the CDR3, taken from reference TRBV5-5 and TRBJ1-1): DAGVTQSPTHLIKTRGQQVTLRCSPISGHKSVSWYQQVLGQGPQFIFQYYEKEERGRGNFPDRFSARQFPNYSSELNVNALLLGDSALYLCASSTRTGVNTEAFFGQGTRLTVV.

This clonotype was detected ten times or more. The chain recombines TRBV29-1 with TRBJ2-1; TRBD1 aligns across 10 bases. The CDR3 is 18 residues long. The V gene's germline CDR1 is SQVTM and CDR2 ANQGSEA. V shed 1 base, J shed 0 bases, and the junction held 9 bases outside the gene matches. The CDR3 region has the DNA TGCAGCGTTGAAGGTTTAGCCGGGACAGGGGACTCCTACAATGAGCAGTTCTTC. This encodes CSVEGLAGTGDSYNEQFF.

To note about this clonotype: A read error is possible here, since a much larger clone lies one base away. The genes are TRBV20-1 and TRBJ1-4, with D perhaps matching TRBD1 (6 bases). Germline assignment: CDR1 DFQATT and CDR2 SNEGSKA (reference sequence). The CDR3 covers 13 residues. Trimming shortened V by 3 bases and J by 6 bases, and 11 bases separated the two germline ends. CDR3 bases: TGCAGTGCTAGGACAGGTCTAGATGAAAAACTGTTTTTT. Encoded protein: CSARTGLDEKLFF.